The T cell receptor beta chain described here comes from a study of blood T cell repertoires in COVID-19. Across the whole study: The samples span acute and convalescent COVID-19 from the United States, Italy and Spain. The cDNA or gDNA used as material had been derived from T cells, B-cell-depleted T cells, or PBMCs.

Germline V gene sequence: CDR1 LGHDT, CDR2 YNNKEL (reference sequence). CDR3 size: 15 residues. V shed 7 bases and J 8 bases; nucleotides not matched to a gene: 11. Those who participated ranged in age from about 18 to 89 years and resided in approximately 26 US areas. The repertoire was sequenced with immunoSEQ multiplex PCR; TCRdb's copy has only in-frame clones and lacks some. This table has over 300,000 clones, roughly 90% appearing once. This sequence was found in a woman in her 30s with acute COVID-19. The chain joins TRBV3-1 (or the pseudogene TRBV3-2) to TRBJ1-4, with 9 bases lining up with TRBD1. The source material was PBMCs or T cells enriched from blood (not recorded which). CDR3 DNA: TGTGCCAGCACCCCTCGCCGGGACAGGGTCGAAAAACTGTTTTTT. It translates to CASTPRRDRVEKLFF.